Shown below are 28 T cell receptor beta chains from a single sample sequenced in a study of blood T cell repertoires in COVID-19 (dated by TCRdb to the early 2020s). Receptor amplification or capture employed the immunoSEQ multiplex PCR assay. TCRdb's version of the immuneACCESS table is confined to in-frame rearrangements and falls short of the full clone set. An unresolved V gene accounts for under half of the shortfall where checked; the remainder is of unknown origin. A total of around 280,000 clones appear in this sample, roughly nine tenths of them only once. The top ten hold about 2.2% of the sample. The sequenced sample consisted of peripheral blood. These receptors were obtained from a woman aged 45-65 years who had recovered from COVID-19.

The chain links TRBV9 to TRBJ2-5; D is perhaps TRBD2 (7 bases). The V and J ends lost 3 bases and 3 bases respectively, with 15 bases between them. The length of the CDR3 is 15 residues. The V gene's germline CDR1 is SGDLS and CDR2 YYNGEE. The CDR3 region is CASSAHGGPKETQYF. DNA of the CDR3: TGTGCCAGCAGCGCCCACGGGGGGCCCAAAGAGACCCAGTACTTC.

The rearrangement joins TRBV30 to TRBJ2-1; 8 positions agree with TRBD2. V trimming: 1 base; J trimming: 6 bases; junction bases outside the gene matches: 5. This CDR3 has 14 residues. Germline CDR1 reads GTSNPN; CDR2 reads SVGIG (reference sequence). The CDR3 nucleotides read TGTGCCTGGAGTGCCCTACTAGCGGCCAATGAGCAGTTCTTC. It codes for CAWSALLAANEQFF.

The V and J genes are TRBV7-2 and TRBJ2-5; 15 bases are shared with TRBD2. With 2 bases clipped from V and 6 bases from J, the junction kept 7 bases outside the gene matches. CDR3 size: 17 residues. Per the germline V gene, CDR1 is SGHTA and CDR2 is FQGNSA. The CDR3 reads CASSLRTSGRARKTQYF. CDR3 nucleotides: TGTGCCAGCAGCTTAAGGACTAGCGGGAGGGCCCGGAAGACCCAGTACTTC.

In its sample, this clone was seen once. This chain's CDR3 is CASSGTASYEQYF. The CDR3 region has the DNA TGTGCCAGCAGCGGGACAGCTTCCTACGAGCAGTACTTC. The chain links TRBV9 to TRBJ2-7; possibly TRBD1 for D (6 bases). V lost 3 bases, J lost 1 base, and 8 bases lay in between. Germline CDR1 and CDR2: SGDLS and YYNGEE. The CDR3 consists of 13 residues.

This chain uses TRBV4-1 with TRBJ1-3; no firm D call. Per the germline V gene, CDR1 is MGHRA and CDR2 is YSYEKL. The CDR3 spans 16 residues. Trimming took off 1 base at V and 3 bases at J, with 13 bases between the two ends. The CDR3 spells CASSQAASRGGNTIYF. In DNA, the CDR3 is TGCGCCAGCAGCCAAGCCGCTTCACGGGGTGGAAACACCATATATTTT.

This sequence joins TRBV24-1 and TRBJ2-7, with D possibly being TRBD2 (7 bases). V lost 9 bases and J 4 bases, leaving 24 bases between the germline ends. CDR1 is KGHDR and CDR2 is SFDVKD in the germline V gene. This CDR3 contains 16 residues. The CDR3 coding sequence is TGTGCCACCGAGGGCAGCGGGGTAGGGGGTCAATACGAGCAGTACTTC. It codes for CATEGSGVGGQYEQYF.

The V gene is TRBV18, the J gene TRBJ1-1; D unclear. The germline V gene has CDR1 KGHSH and CDR2 LQKENI. This CDR3 has 15 residues. The V and J ends lost 0 bases and 0 bases respectively, with 8 bases between them. CDR3 in DNA: TGTGCCAGCTCACCACCGGCCAGGCTGAACACTGAAGCTTTCTTT. This codes for CASSPPARLNTEAFF.

This chain connects TRBV3-1 (or the pseudogene TRBV3-2) to TRBJ1-2; no definite D call. This CDR3 contains 13 residues. Between the trimmed V and J ends, which lost 8 bases and 2 bases, there was a span of 12 bases. Germline CDR1 is LGHDT and CDR2 is YNNKEL (reference sequence). DNA for the CDR3: TGTGCCAGCGGAGCGGCTTACAACTATGGCTACACCTTC. Its protein is CASGAAYNYGYTF.

The chain employs TRBV12-5 and TRBJ2-5, with 7 positions matching TRBD1. With 6 bases clipped from V and 4 bases from J, the junction kept 14 bases outside the gene matches. The CDR3 length is 16 residues. Germline loops: CDR1 LGHNT, CDR2 FRNRAP. This chain's CDR3 is CASGKRQGEGVETQYF. DNA of the CDR3: TGTGCTAGTGGGAAACGACAGGGAGAGGGGGTAGAGACCCAGTACTTC. The complete variable domain, with remaining parts taken from reference TRBV12-5 and TRBJ2-5, reads DARVTQTPRHKVTEMGQEVTMRCQPILGHNTVFWYRQTMMQGLELLAYFRNRAPLDDSGMPKDRFSAEMPDATLATLKIQPSEPRDSAVYFCASGKRQGEGVETQYFGPGTRLLVL.

The chain uses TRBV5-5 and TRBJ1-2; D gene unclear. CDR1 is SGHKS, CDR2 YYEKEE, per germline (reference sequence). The CDR3 is made up of 11 amino acids. The ends were cut back, 7 bases at V and 2 bases at J, with 6 bases in the middle. The CDR3, as DNA: TGTGCCAGCGGCAAGAACTATGGCTACACCTTC. Translation gives CASGKNYGYTF. Based on the CDR3 plus reference TRBV5-5 and TRBJ1-2, the full variable domain is DAGVTQSPTHLIKTRGQQVTLRCSPISGHKSVSWYQQVLGQGPQFIFQYYEKEERGRGNFPDRFSARQFPNYSSELNVNALLLGDSALYLCASGKNYGYTFGSGTRLTVV.

The chain recombines TRBV7-2 with TRBJ1-4, with D hard to call. This CDR3 region has 12 residues. Trimming removed 5 bases from V and 14 bases from J, with 15 bases in between. Germline loops: CDR1 SGHTA, CDR2 FQGNSA. The CDR3 DNA reads TGTGCCAGCAGCCCGCCCGCGGCGGCTCTGTTTTTT. Its translation: CASSPPAAALFF. Looking up the rest from reference TRBV7-2 and TRBJ1-4 gives the full variable domain: GAGVSQSPSNKVTEKGKDVELRCDPISGHTALYWYRQSLGQGLEFLIYFQGNSAPDKSGLPSDRFSAERTGGSVSTLTIQRTQQEDSAVYLCASSPPAAALFFGSGTQLSVL.

This clone was observed a handful of times. The chain links TRBV12-3 or TRBV12-4 to TRBJ1-1; 8 bases fit TRBD1. This CDR3 is 12 amino acids long. V shed 4 bases and J 8 bases; nucleotides not matched to a gene: 3. CDR3: CASSWDRLEAFF. CDR3 DNA: TGTGCCAGCAGTTGGGACAGGCTAGAAGCTTTCTTT.

The J gene is TRBJ2-5, the V gene TRBV6-2 or TRBV6-3; weak D call: TRBD1 (6 bases). The length of the CDR3 is 16 residues. Germline values: CDR1 MNHEY, CDR2 SVGEGT. V lost 2 bases and J 1 base, leaving 14 bases between the germline ends. The CDR3 is CASSYAAGAIQETQYF. CDR3 sequence (DNA): TGTGCCAGCAGTTACGCGGCAGGGGCGATCCAAGAGACCCAGTACTTC.

The rearrangement joins TRBV19 to TRBJ2-3; 9 positions match TRBD2. Losses at the gene ends were 4 bases for V and 1 base for J; bases not matched to a gene: 6. Germline V lookup: CDR1 LNHDA, CDR2 SQIVND (reference sequence). The CDR3 length is 16 residues. CDR3 sequence (DNA): TGTGCCAGTAGTAGGTTCAAGCGGGGGGGCACAGATACGCAGTATTTT. Its protein is CASSRFKRGGTDTQYF.

This clone was found a few times. The chain carries TRBV5-1 and TRBJ1-3; D might be TRBD1 (5 bases). This CDR3 comprises 16 residues. CDR1 and CDR2 (germline): SGHRS, YFSETQ. The V end was cut by 4 bases, the J end by 0 bases, with 14 bases between. CDR3: CASSPMGPSSGNTIYF. The CDR3 bases are TGCGCCAGCAGCCCAATGGGGCCTAGCTCTGGAAACACCATATATTTT.

The rearrangement joins TRBV27 to TRBJ1-2, with a weak D call TRBD1 (5 bases). The CDR3 spans 16 residues. The germline gives CDR1 MNHEY, CDR2 SMNVEV (reference sequence). V was pared by 3 bases and J by 4 bases, with 18 bases between. The CDR3 here is CASSFAAPPGFYGYTF. The DNA of the CDR3 is TGTGCCAGCAGTTTTGCCGCCCCACCAGGGTTCTATGGCTACACCTTC.

The V and J genes are TRBV9 and TRBJ1-1; weak D call: TRBD1 (5 bases). Trimming stripped 0 bases from V and 0 bases from J, with 15 bases between. The CDR3 loop spans 17 amino acids. Germline V gene lookup returns CDR1 SGDLS and CDR2 YYNGEE. CDR3 amino acids: CASSVVPGGAMNTEAFF. The CDR3 nucleotides read TGTGCCAGCAGCGTAGTACCGGGAGGGGCCATGAACACTGAAGCTTTCTTT.

The V call is TRBV5-4, the J call TRBJ1-1; a possible D gene is TRBD1 (6 bases). The CDR3 is 15 amino acids. The V gene lost 0 bases and the J gene lost 1 base, with 10 bases spanning the gap. Germline V gene sequence: CDR1 SGHNT, CDR2 YYREEE (reference sequence). The CDR3 reads CASSLVGRGNTEAFF. The CDR3 DNA is TGTGCCAGCAGCTTGGTGGGCAGGGGGAACACTGAAGCTTTCTTT.

In its sample, this clone was seen once. The rearrangement uses TRBV21-1 and TRBJ2-1; TRBD2, the table's D call, lacks a check against the DNA. TRBV21-1 has pseudogene status. This CDR3 has 15 residues. CDR3 loop: CASSVREVSYNEQFF. The CDR3 region has the DNA TGTGCCAGCAGCGTTCGAGAGGTATCCTACAATGAGCAGTTCTTC.

The table lists this clone with a few counts. The genes are TRBV6-1 and TRBJ2-3; TRBD2 might be the D (6 bases). Deletions cut 0 bases from V and 4 bases from J, with 8 bases between. Germline CDR1 reads MNHNS; CDR2 reads SASEGT. The CDR3 length is 14 residues. The CDR3 loop reads CASSEAVAADTQYF. The CDR3 DNA reads TGTGCCAGCAGTGAAGCGGTAGCGGCAGATACGCAGTATTTT.

V and J are TRBV7-3 and TRBJ2-1, with a weak D call TRBD1 (6 bases). Deletions cut 1 base from V and 5 bases from J, with 15 bases between. This CDR3 comprises 16 residues. CDR1 and CDR2 (germline): SGHTA, FQGTGA. The CDR3, as DNA: TGTGCCAGCAGCTTAAGGGCGTCTGAGGGGGACAATGAGCAGTTCTTC. Amino acids: CASSLRASEGDNEQFF.

This rearrangement joins TRBV3-1 (or the pseudogene TRBV3-2) to TRBJ2-1, with 11 nucleotides matching TRBD2. V was pared by 1 base and J by 7 bases, with 9 bases of the junction left unmatched. Germline-derived CDR1 and CDR2 are LGHDT and YNNKEL (reference sequence). CDR3 length: 17 amino acids. The CDR3 loop reads CASSQGASGRRGNEQFF. CDR3 coding DNA: TGTGCCAGCAGCCAAGGAGCTAGCGGGAGGCGGGGGAATGAGCAGTTCTTC.

The chain carries TRBV10-3 and TRBJ1-1, with 10 positions matching TRBD1. Germline values: CDR1 ENHRY, CDR2 SYGVKD. This CDR3 region has 15 residues. The V segment lost 6 bases and the J segment 5 bases; nucleotides outside the gene matches: 9. CDR3 bases: TGTGCCATCAGATCGGCTAGGACAGGGGGGACTGAAGCTTTCTTT. Translated, it gives CAIRSARTGGTEAFF.

The rearrangement joins TRBV19 to TRBJ2-1; D is ambiguous. Germline V lookup: CDR1 LNHDA, CDR2 SQIVND (reference sequence). V was clipped by 2 bases and J by 8 bases, with 13 bases between them. This CDR3 spans 14 amino acids. The CDR3 bases are TGTGCCAGTAGTATACCTCCCCCCCGCGATGAGCAGTTCTTC. This codes for CASSIPPPRDEQFF.

The chain joins TRBV11-2 to TRBJ1-5; D uncertain. The CDR3 has 14 amino acids. The V and J ends lost 0 bases and 5 bases respectively, with 8 bases between them. The germline V gene encodes CDR1 SGHAT and CDR2 FQNNGV. The DNA of the CDR3 is TGTGCCAGCAGCTTAGATGGAGCGGATCAGCCCCAGCATTTT. Amino acids: CASSLDGADQPQHF.

This sequence joins TRBV4-2 and TRBJ1-4; D ambiguous. Trimming removed 1 base at V and 8 bases at J, with 11 bases between. The CDR3 has 14 residues. Germline loops: CDR1 LGHNA, CDR2 YNFKEQ. DNA of the CDR3: TGTGCCAGCAGCCAAGTGCGGCGACGGGAAAAACTGTTTTTT. It specifies CASSQVRRREKLFF.

The CDR3 bases are TGTGCCAGCAGTTTTCAGGGATCCAGTCAGCCCCAGCATTTT. Its protein is CASSFQGSSQPQHF. This rearrangement joins TRBV27 to TRBJ1-5, with D possibly being TRBD1 (5 bases). From germline, CDR1 is MNHEY and CDR2 SMNVEV (reference sequence). Trimming cost V 3 bases and J 6 bases, with 12 bases left between them. The CDR3 length is 14 residues.

The rearrangement links TRBV5-1 to TRBJ2-3; D possibly corresponds to TRBD2 (5 bases). Trimming removed 1 base from V and 0 bases from J, with 9 bases in between. Germline V gene lookup returns CDR1 SGHRS and CDR2 YFSETQ. The CDR3 runs to 15 residues. The CDR3, as DNA: TGCGCCAGCAGCTTGTTCCGGGGAAGCACAGATACGCAGTATTTT. It encodes CASSLFRGSTDTQYF.